This T cell receptor beta chain was observed in a study of patients and donors after allogeneic stem cell transplantation. This clonotype was detected a few times. V was pared by 6 bases and J by 5 bases, with 16 bases between. CDR1 is ENHRY, CDR2 SYGVKD, per germline. CDR3 size: 15 residues. TCRdb re-derived calls from the RT-PCR reads in MiXCR, one entry per CDR3 protein. The table has about 200,000 distinct CDR3 sequences, around two fifths seen once. The receptor's source is a human donor who was either an allogeneic HSCT recipient or a stem cell or donor lymphocyte infusion donor (not recorded which). It is not recorded whose cells these are; they may come from a transplant donor. Sequencing was performed on blood, either unsorted or a sorted T cell fraction (not recorded which). The chain links TRBV10-3 to TRBJ1-4; D perhaps matches TRBD1 (5 bases). In nucleotides, the CDR3 is TGTGCCATCAGGGCCTCCGGGGGACGAAATGAAAAACTGTTTTTT. It encodes CAIRASGGRNEKLFF.